The 26 T cell receptor beta chains given below trace back to one sample, sequenced in a study of blood T cells in healthy people across ages. Sample-barcoded 5' priming and a J-beta primer mix drove a second PCR of roughly 7 to 11 cycles. TCRdb re-derived calls from the 5' RACE reads in MiXCR, one entry per CDR3 protein. The profile covers about 580,000 distinct CDR3 sequences, with around half appearing a single time and 20% to 25% taken by the ten largest. Sequencing was done on a sample of blood. The receptors come from a man older than 75 in good health.

The V and J genes are TRBV7-2 and TRBJ2-7; D unresolved. Trimming removed 2 bases from V and 0 bases from J, with 5 bases in between. CDR1 is SGHTA, CDR2 FQGNSA, per germline. The CDR3 is made up of 13 amino acids. The DNA for the CDR3 is TGTGCCAGCAGCTTACCAGGCTCCTACGAGCAGTACTTC. This encodes CASSLPGSYEQYF.

The chain has TRBV7-2 and TRBJ2-1, with a tentative D call TRBD2 (5 bases). The CDR3 has 14 amino acids. Germline V gives CDR1 SGHTA, CDR2 FQGNSA. V gave up 5 bases and J gave up 4 bases, with 12 bases separating them. The CDR3 sequence: CASSTRRGYNEQFF. The CDR3 DNA sequence: TGTGCCAGCAGCACTAGACGGGGATACAATGAGCAGTTCTTC. Filled out from reference TRBV7-2 and TRBJ2-1, the complete variable domain reads GAGVSQSPSNKVTEKGKDVELRCDPISGHTALYWYRQSLGQGLEFLIYFQGNSAPDKSGLPSDRFSAERTGGSVSTLTIQRTQQEDSAVYLCASSTRRGYNEQFFGPGTRLTVL.

The V and J genes are TRBV5-6 and TRBJ2-1; the D call may be TRBD1 or TRBD2 (5 bases each). This CDR3 region has 15 residues. Germline loops: CDR1 SGHDT, CDR2 YYEEEE. The V gene lost 3 bases and the J gene lost 0 bases, with 10 bases spanning the gap. DNA for the CDR3: TGTGCCAGCAGCTGGGGACGCAACTCCTACAATGAGCAGTTCTTC. Protein: CASSWGRNSYNEQFF. The full variable domain, in which reference TRBV5-6 and TRBJ2-1 provide the parts outside the CDR3, is DAGVTQSPTHLIKTRGQQVTLRCSPKSGHDTVSWYQQALGQGPQFIFQYYEEEERQRGNFPDRFSGHQFPNYSSELNVNALLLGDSALYLCASSWGRNSYNEQFFGPGTRLTVL.

V and J are TRBV15 and TRBJ2-3; 7 bases match TRBD1. With V trimmed by 4 bases and J by 5 bases, 15 bases remained unmatched. This CDR3 has 17 residues. From germline, CDR1 is LNHNV and CDR2 YYDKDF (reference sequence). The CDR3 protein is CATSIMRFKGAGDTQYF. The CDR3 DNA is TGTGCCACCAGCATTATGAGGTTTAAGGGGGCCGGAGATACGCAGTATTTT. The full variable domain, with the rest looked up from reference TRBV15 and TRBJ2-3, is DAMVIQNPRYQVTQFGKPVTLSCSQTLNHNVMYWYQQKSSQAPKLLFHYYDKDFNNEADTPDNFQSRRPNTSFCFLDIRSPGLGDTAMYLCATSIMRFKGAGDTQYFGPGTRLTVL.

This chain joins TRBV7-9 and TRBJ1-4; no firm D call. This CDR3 is built from 15 residues. V was trimmed by 2 bases and J by 8 bases, leaving 15 bases between them. Germline loops: CDR1 SEHNR, CDR2 FQNEAQ (reference sequence). The chain's CDR3 is CASSLRNSDREKLFF. CDR3 bases: TGTGCCAGCAGCTTAAGGAACTCGGATCGGGAAAAACTGTTTTTT.

V is TRBV2 and J is TRBJ1-2, with 7 bases identical to TRBD1. The length of the CDR3 is 15 residues. The ends lost 6 bases at V and 0 bases at J; junction bases unmatched: 7. CDR1 is SNHLY, CDR2 FYNNEI, per germline. CDR3: CASRGQLIANYGYTF. The CDR3 nucleotides are TGTGCCAGCAGGGGACAGCTAATAGCTAACTATGGCTACACCTTC.

This clonotype was observed at least ten times. The chain links TRBV7-9 to TRBJ2-1; D might be TRBD1 or TRBD2, each matching 5 bases. Trimming shortened V by 5 bases and J by 2 bases, and 10 bases separated the two germline ends. Germline loops: CDR1 SEHNR, CDR2 FQNEAQ (reference sequence). The CDR3 contains 14 residues. In nucleotides, the CDR3 is TGTGCCAGCAGCCGGGACCCTGCCTACAATGAGCAGTTCTTC. Translated, it gives CASSRDPAYNEQFF. The variable domain in full, completed from reference TRBV7-9 and TRBJ2-1, reads DTGVSQNPRHKITKRGQNVTFRCDPISEHNRLYWYRQTLGQGPEFLTYFQNEAQLEKSRLLSDRFSAERPKGSFSTLEIQRTEQGDSAMYLCASSRDPAYNEQFFGPGTRLTVL.

V usage is TRBV7-2 and J usage is TRBJ2-5; D is possibly TRBD2 (5 bases). TRBJ2-7 explains the end of the DNA better; the J call may be wrong. The CDR3 spans 12 residues. The V gene's germline CDR1 is SGHTA and CDR2 FQGNSA. The CDR3 DNA reads TGTGCCAGCAGCTTACGCGGGCGCGAGCAGTACTTC. Amino acid sequence: CASSLRGREQYF.

This clonotype has a handful of counts. The chain has TRBV6-1 and TRBJ1-2; D is uncertain. The V end was cut by 4 bases, the J end by 0 bases, with 15 bases between. The CDR3 contains 16 residues. Per germline, CDR1 MNHNS and CDR2 SASEGT. The CDR3 region has the DNA TGTGCCAGCAGTGCCGACACCGTCCCTACTAACTATGGCTACACCTTC. As protein: CASSADTVPTNYGYTF.

The V and J genes are TRBV5-1 and TRBJ2-6; D gene unclear. The V gene's germline CDR1 is SGHRS and CDR2 YFSETQ. The V end lost 3 bases, the J end lost 0 bases, and 7 bases lay between the germline ends. The CDR3 sequence is 15 residues long. CDR3 sequence (DNA): TGCGCCAGCAGCTCAGAAAGCTCTGGGGCCAACGTCCTGACTTTC. Amino acids: CASSSESSGANVLTF. The entire variable domain, with the rest obtained from reference TRBV5-1 and TRBJ2-6, is as follows: KAGVTQTPRYLIKTRGQQVTLSCSPISGHRSVSWYQQTPGQGLQFLFEYFSETQRNKGNFPGRFSGRQFSNSRSEMNVSTLELGDSALYLCASSSESSGANVLTFGAGSRLTVL.

CDR3 in amino acids: CASSFNYYSNQPQHF. DNA for the CDR3: TGTGCCAGCAGCTTCAATTACTATAGCAATCAGCCCCAGCATTTT. V is TRBV7-8 and J is TRBJ1-5; D is unresolved. The CDR3 is 15 residues long. The germline CDR1 and CDR2 sequences are SGHVS and FQNEAQ. Trimming took off 3 bases at V and 0 bases at J, with 9 bases between the two ends.

The genes are TRBV4-3 and TRBJ1-2; D call uncertain. This CDR3 region has 14 residues. V was trimmed by 0 bases and J by 8 bases, leaving 13 bases between them. The germline gives CDR1 LGHNA, CDR2 YSLEER. The CDR3 region has the DNA TGCGCCAGCAGCCAAGAAACCGACCTGGGGGGCTACACCTTC. This codes for CASSQETDLGGYTF.

The J gene is TRBJ2-7, the V gene TRBV12-3 or TRBV12-4; 9 positions agree with TRBD1. Losses at the gene ends were 3 bases for V and 4 bases for J; bases not matched to a gene: 4. The CDR3 loop spans 14 amino acids. Written as DNA, the CDR3 is TGTGCCAGCAGTTTTCTCGGGACAGGGTACGAGCAGTACTTC. Amino acid sequence: CASSFLGTGYEQYF.

V and J are TRBV12-3 or TRBV12-4 and TRBJ1-1; D unresolved. The CDR3 is made up of 12 amino acids. The V end lost 6 bases, the J end lost 7 bases, and 12 bases lay between the germline ends. The CDR3 region is CASSRLADEAFF. The CDR3 nucleotides read TGTGCCAGCAGCAGACTAGCAGATGAAGCTTTCTTT.

The chain couples TRBV7-8 to TRBJ1-6; a weak D match, TRBD1 (5 bases). The CDR3 contains 16 residues. With 3 bases removed from V and 6 bases from J, the gap between germline ends came to 15 bases. The germline gives CDR1 SGHVS, CDR2 FQNEAQ. The CDR3 is CASSFTGLGGNSPLHF. CDR3 DNA: TGTGCCAGCAGCTTTACCGGGCTTGGGGGTAATTCACCCCTCCACTTT.

This clonotype was counted a few times. The V gene is TRBV9, the J gene TRBJ2-3; D could derive from TRBD1 or TRBD2 (6 bases each). V lost 3 bases and J lost 2, with 13 bases in between. The CDR3 runs 15 residues. The V gene's germline CDR1 is SGDLS and CDR2 YYNGEE. The chain's CDR3 is CASSAEGGDTDTQYF. The CDR3 DNA follows: TGTGCCAGCAGCGCGGAGGGGGGAGACACAGATACGCAGTATTTT. Looking up the rest from reference TRBV9 and TRBJ2-3 gives the full variable domain: DSGVTQTPKHLITATGQRVTLRCSPRSGDLSVYWYQQSLDQGLQFLIQYYNGEERAKGNILERFSAQQFPDLHSELNLSSLELGDSALYFCASSAEGGDTDTQYFGPGTRLTVL.

V usage is TRBV4-1 and J usage is TRBJ2-1, with a possible D match to TRBD1 (5 bases). V lost 0 bases and J 9 bases, leaving 12 bases between the germline ends. Germline lookup yields CDR1 MGHRA and CDR2 YSYEKL. CDR3 length equals 14 residues. This chain's CDR3 is CASSQEMKGLEQFF. The DNA of the CDR3 is TGCGCCAGCAGCCAAGAAATGAAGGGGCTTGAGCAGTTCTTC.

Only a few counts were recorded for this clonotype. The chain combines TRBV4-3 with TRBJ2-3, with 10 nucleotides matching TRBD2. The J segment lost 5 bases and the V segment lost 1 base, leaving 9 bases of the junction unmatched. The length of the CDR3 is 17 residues. The germline V gene has CDR1 LGHNA and CDR2 YSLEER. CDR3 in amino acids: CASSQGGVIAGGDTQYF. Here the CDR3 DNA reads TGCGCCAGCAGCCAAGGAGGGGTGATAGCGGGAGGAGATACGCAGTATTTT.

The chain is built from TRBV20-1 and TRBJ2-7, with D hard to call. The CDR3 runs 10 residues. V dropped 4 bases and J dropped 7 bases, with 8 bases sitting between them. Germline lookup yields CDR1 DFQATT and CDR2 SNEGSKA (reference sequence). CDR3 DNA sequence: TGCAGTGCTACTATGAATGAGCAGTACTTC. It yields the protein CSATMNEQYF.

This clonotype has more than one count but fewer than ten. The V and J genes are TRBV10-3 and TRBJ2-2, with 7 bases aligning to TRBD1. V lost 5 bases, J lost 2 bases, and 2 bases stayed unmatched. The germline CDR1 and CDR2 sequences are ENHRY and SYGVKD. The CDR3 is made up of 14 amino acids. The CDR3 region is CAISRTGNTGELFF. For the CDR3, the DNA is TGTGCCATCAGTCGGACAGGAAACACCGGGGAGCTGTTTTTT.

The chain couples TRBV29-1 to TRBJ1-1, with D maybe TRBD1 (6 bases). CDR3 length: 15 residues. Deletions cut 4 bases from V and 2 bases from J, with 17 bases between. In germline, CDR1 is SQVTM, CDR2 ANQGSEA. CDR3 bases: TGCAGCGTTGTTATGGGGGCTCTGGGCAACACTGAAGCTTTCTTT. As protein: CSVVMGALGNTEAFF.

This clonotype appeared a few times. V is TRBV12-3 or TRBV12-4 and J is TRBJ1-4; D perhaps matches TRBD1 (5 bases). Trimming took 3 bases from V and 4 from J, leaving 15 bases between them. The CDR3 sequence is 16 residues long. CDR3 bases: TGTGCCAGCAGTTTTGATGGGGCCCGCGTTAATGAAAAACTGTTTTTT. Protein product: CASSFDGARVNEKLFF.

This clonotype was counted a few times. The chain is built from TRBV10-3 and TRBJ2-1; TRBD1 might be the D (5 bases). The germline CDR1 and CDR2 sequences are ENHRY and SYGVKD. V lost 0 bases to trimming and J lost 10 bases, with 10 bases between them. This CDR3 has 13 residues. The CDR3 DNA sequence: TGTGCCATCAGTGAGTCCCAGGGCTTCGAGCAGTTCTTC. As protein: CAISESQGFEQFF.

The chain couples TRBV3-1 to TRBJ2-6; no clear D gene. V was clipped by 6 bases and J by 2 bases, with 5 bases between them. Germline CDR1 reads LGHDT; CDR2 reads YNNKEL (reference sequence). The CDR3 extends over 13 amino acids. The CDR3 here is CASRAAGANVLTF. The CDR3 DNA sequence: TGTGCCAGCAGGGCAGCTGGGGCCAACGTCCTGACTTTC.

This clonotype came up a few times. The chain combines TRBV5-1 with TRBJ2-1; TRBD1 agrees at 8 bases. J gave up 6 bases and V 0 bases, and 8 bases lay outside the gene matches. Germline V gene sequence: CDR1 SGHRS, CDR2 YFSETQ. This CDR3 has 16 amino acids. For the CDR3, the DNA is TGCGCCAGCAGCTTGGCCACAGGGGGAAAGACCAATGAGCAGTTCTTC. It specifies CASSLATGGKTNEQFF.

The chain uses TRBV15 and TRBJ2-3, with D hard to call. This CDR3 has 13 amino acids. Germline CDR1 and CDR2: LNHNV and YYDKDF (reference sequence). V lost 1 base, J lost 4 bases, and 6 bases lay in between. CDR3 coding DNA: TGTGCCACCAGCAGAGCCCGACCAGATACGCAGTATTTT. Encoded protein: CATSRARPDTQYF. The entire variable domain, with the rest obtained from reference TRBV15 and TRBJ2-3, is as follows: DAMVIQNPRYQVTQFGKPVTLSCSQTLNHNVMYWYQQKSSQAPKLLFHYYDKDFNNEADTPDNFQSRRPNTSFCFLDIRSPGLGDTAMYLCATSRARPDTQYFGPGTRLTVL.